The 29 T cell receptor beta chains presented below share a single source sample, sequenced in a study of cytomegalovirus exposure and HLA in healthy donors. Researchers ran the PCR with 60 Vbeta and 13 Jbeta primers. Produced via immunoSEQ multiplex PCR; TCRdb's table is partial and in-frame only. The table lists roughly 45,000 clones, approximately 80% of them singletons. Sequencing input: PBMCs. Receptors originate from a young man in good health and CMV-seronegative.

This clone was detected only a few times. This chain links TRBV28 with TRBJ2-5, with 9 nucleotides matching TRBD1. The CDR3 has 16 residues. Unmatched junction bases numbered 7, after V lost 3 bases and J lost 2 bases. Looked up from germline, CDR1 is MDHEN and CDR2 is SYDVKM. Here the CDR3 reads CASSFLSGTGQETQYF. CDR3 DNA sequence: TGTGCCAGCAGTTTTCTTTCCGGGACAGGGCAAGAGACCCAGTACTTC.

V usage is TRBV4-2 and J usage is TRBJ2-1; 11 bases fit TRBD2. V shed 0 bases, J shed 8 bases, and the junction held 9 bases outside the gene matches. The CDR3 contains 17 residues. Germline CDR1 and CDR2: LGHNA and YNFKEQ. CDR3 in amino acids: CASSQEAVAGGPDEQFF. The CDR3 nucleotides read TGTGCCAGCAGCCAAGAGGCCGTAGCGGGAGGGCCGGATGAGCAGTTCTTC.

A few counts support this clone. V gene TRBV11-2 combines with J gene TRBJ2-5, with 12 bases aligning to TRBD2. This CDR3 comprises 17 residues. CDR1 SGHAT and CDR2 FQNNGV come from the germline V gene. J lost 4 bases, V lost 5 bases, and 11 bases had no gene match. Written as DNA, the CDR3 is TGTGCCAGCAGCGCGCCGGGACTAGCGGGTAATCCAGAGACCCAGTACTTC. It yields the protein CASSAPGLAGNPETQYF.

This chain's CDR3 is CASSSGSPYEQYF. In DNA form, the CDR3 reads TGTGCCAGCAGTTCGGGGAGCCCCTACGAGCAGTACTTC. V is TRBV28 and J is TRBJ2-5; possibly TRBD2 for D (5 bases). Judging by the DNA end, TRBJ2-7 fits better; the J call may be wrong. The CDR3 covers 13 residues. Germline V lookup: CDR1 MDHEN, CDR2 SYDVKM.

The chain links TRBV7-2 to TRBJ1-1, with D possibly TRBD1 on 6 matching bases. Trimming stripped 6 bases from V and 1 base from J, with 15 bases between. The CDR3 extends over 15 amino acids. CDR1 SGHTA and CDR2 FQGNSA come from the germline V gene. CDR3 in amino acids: CASRVTGLQNTEAFF. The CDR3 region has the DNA TGTGCCAGCAGGGTAACAGGGCTGCAGAACACTGAAGCTTTCTTT.

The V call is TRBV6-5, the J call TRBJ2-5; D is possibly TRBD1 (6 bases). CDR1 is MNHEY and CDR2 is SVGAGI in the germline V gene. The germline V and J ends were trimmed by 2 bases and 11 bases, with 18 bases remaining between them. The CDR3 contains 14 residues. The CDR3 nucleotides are TGTGCCAGCAGTTACAAAGGGGGAAGGGTTGAGCAGTACTTC. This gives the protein CASSYKGGRVEQYF.

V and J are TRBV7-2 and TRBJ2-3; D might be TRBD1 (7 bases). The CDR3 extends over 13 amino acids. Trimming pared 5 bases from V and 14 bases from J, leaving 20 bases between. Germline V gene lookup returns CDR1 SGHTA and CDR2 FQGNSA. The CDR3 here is CASSPQGGRIRYF. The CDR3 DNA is TGTGCCAGCAGCCCCCAGGGGGGCAGGATAAGGTATTTT.

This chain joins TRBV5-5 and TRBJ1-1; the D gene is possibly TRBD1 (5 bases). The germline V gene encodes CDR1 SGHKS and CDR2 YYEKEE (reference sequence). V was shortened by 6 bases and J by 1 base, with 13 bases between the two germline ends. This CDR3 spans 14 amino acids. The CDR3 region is CASNPRGENTEAFF. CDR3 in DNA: TGTGCCAGCAACCCTCGGGGGGAGAACACTGAAGCTTTCTTT.

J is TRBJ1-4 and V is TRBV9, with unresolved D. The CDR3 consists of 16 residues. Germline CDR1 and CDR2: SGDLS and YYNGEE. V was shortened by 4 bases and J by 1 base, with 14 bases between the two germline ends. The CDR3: CASSSHPGGTNEKLFF. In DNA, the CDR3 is TGTGCCAGCAGCTCACACCCGGGAGGAACTAATGAAAAACTGTTTTTT. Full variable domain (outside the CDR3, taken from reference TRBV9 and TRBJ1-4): DSGVTQTPKHLITATGQRVTLRCSPRSGDLSVYWYQQSLDQGLQFLIQYYNGEERAKGNILERFSAQQFPDLHSELNLSSLELGDSALYFCASSSHPGGTNEKLFFGSGTQLSVL.

The CDR3 spells CASSLASPVYNEQFF. The CDR3 region has the DNA TGTGCCAGCAGCTTAGCTAGCCCTGTCTACAATGAGCAGTTCTTC. This chain connects TRBV7-2 to TRBJ2-1, with unresolved D. CDR1 SGHTA and CDR2 FQGNSA come from the germline V gene. The CDR3 is 15 amino acids. V was cut by 0 bases and J by 3 bases, with 9 bases left in between. The full variable domain, with the rest looked up from reference TRBV7-2 and TRBJ2-1, is GAGVSQSPSNKVTEKGKDVELRCDPISGHTALYWYRQSLGQGLEFLIYFQGNSAPDKSGLPSDRFSAERTGGSVSTLTIQRTQQEDSAVYLCASSLASPVYNEQFFGPGTRLTVL.

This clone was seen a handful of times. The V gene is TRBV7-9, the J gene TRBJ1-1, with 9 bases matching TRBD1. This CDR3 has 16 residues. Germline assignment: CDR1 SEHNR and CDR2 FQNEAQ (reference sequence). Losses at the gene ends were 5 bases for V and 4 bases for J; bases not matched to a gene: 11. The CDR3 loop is CASSLKAGQGFTEAFF. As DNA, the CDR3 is TGTGCCAGCAGCCTCAAGGCGGGACAGGGCTTCACTGAAGCTTTCTTT.

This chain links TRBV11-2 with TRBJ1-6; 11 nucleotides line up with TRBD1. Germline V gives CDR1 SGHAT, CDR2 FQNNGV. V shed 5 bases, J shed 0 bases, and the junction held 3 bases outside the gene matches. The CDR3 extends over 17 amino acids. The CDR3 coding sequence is TGTGCCAGCAGCGGGGGGACAGGGGGCTCCTATAATTCACCCCTCCACTTT. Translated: CASSGGTGGSYNSPLHF.

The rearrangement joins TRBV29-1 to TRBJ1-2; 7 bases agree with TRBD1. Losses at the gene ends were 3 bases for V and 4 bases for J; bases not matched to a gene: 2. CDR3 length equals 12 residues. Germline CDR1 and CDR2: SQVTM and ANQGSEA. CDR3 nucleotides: TGCAGCGTTGAGACAGGGATCTATGGCTACACCTTC. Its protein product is CSVETGIYGYTF.

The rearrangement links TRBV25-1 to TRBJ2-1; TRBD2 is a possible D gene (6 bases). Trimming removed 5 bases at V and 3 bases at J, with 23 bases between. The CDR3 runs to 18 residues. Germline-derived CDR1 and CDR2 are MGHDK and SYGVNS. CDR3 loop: CASSLSSEESYIYNEQFF. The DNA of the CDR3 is TGTGCCAGCAGTTTGTCTAGCGAAGAATCCTACATCTACAATGAGCAGTTCTTC.

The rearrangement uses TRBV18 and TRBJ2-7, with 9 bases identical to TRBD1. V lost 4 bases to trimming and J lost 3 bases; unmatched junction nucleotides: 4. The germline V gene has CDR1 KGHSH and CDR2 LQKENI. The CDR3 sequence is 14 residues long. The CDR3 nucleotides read TGTGCCAGCTCACAAAAGACAGGGGGCTACGAGCAGTACTTC. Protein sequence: CASSQKTGGYEQYF.

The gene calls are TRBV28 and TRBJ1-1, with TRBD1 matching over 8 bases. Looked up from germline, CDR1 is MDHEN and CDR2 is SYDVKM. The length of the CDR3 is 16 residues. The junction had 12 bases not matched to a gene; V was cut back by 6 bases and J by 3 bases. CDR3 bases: TGTGCCAGCAGCAGTTACCCAGGGGGCGGTGACACTGAAGCTTTCTTT. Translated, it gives CASSSYPGGGDTEAFF.

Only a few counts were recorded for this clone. DNA of the CDR3: TGTGCCAGTACCCCTTGGCGGGAGATGAATGAGCAGTTCTTC. Translation gives CASTPWREMNEQFF. The J gene is TRBJ2-1, the V gene TRBV19; 7 bases map to TRBD2. CDR1 and CDR2 (germline): LNHDA, SQIVND (reference sequence). The V segment lost 7 bases and the J segment 7 bases; nucleotides outside the gene matches: 10. This CDR3 is 14 amino acids long.

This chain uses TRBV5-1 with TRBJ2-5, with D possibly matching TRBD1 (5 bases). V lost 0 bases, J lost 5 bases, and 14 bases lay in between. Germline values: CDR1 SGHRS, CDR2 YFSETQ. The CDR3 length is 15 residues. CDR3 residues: CASSLDGRVDETQYF. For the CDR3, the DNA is TGCGCCAGCAGCTTGGACGGCAGGGTGGACGAGACCCAGTACTTC.

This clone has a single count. The CDR3 protein is CASSLWTKKITGELFF. CDR3 DNA sequence: TGTGCCAGCAGCTTGTGGACTAAGAAAATCACCGGGGAGCTGTTTTTT. This rearrangement joins TRBV11-2 to TRBJ2-2, with a weak D call TRBD2 (6 bases). CDR1 SGHAT and CDR2 FQNNGV come from the germline V gene. The V end was cut by 3 bases, the J end by 4 bases, with 15 bases between. The length of the CDR3 is 16 residues.

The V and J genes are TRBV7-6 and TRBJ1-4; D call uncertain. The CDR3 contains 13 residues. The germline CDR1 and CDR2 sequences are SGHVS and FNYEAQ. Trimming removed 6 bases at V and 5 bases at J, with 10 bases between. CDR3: CASSIRPNEKLFF. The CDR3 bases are TGTGCCAGCAGTATCAGGCCGAATGAAAAACTGTTTTTT. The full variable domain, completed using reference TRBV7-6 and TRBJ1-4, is GAGVSQSPRYKVTKRGQDVALRCDPISGHVSLYWYRQALGQGPEFLTYFNYEAQQDKSGLPNDRFSAERPEGSISTLTIQRTEQRDSAMYRCASSIRPNEKLFFGSGTQLSVL.

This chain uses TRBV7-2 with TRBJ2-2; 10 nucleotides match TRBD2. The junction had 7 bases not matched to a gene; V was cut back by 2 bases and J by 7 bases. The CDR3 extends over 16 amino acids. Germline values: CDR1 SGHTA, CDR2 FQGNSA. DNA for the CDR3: TGTGCCAGCAGCTTATCGGCTAGCGGGAGAAGCGGGGAGCTGTTTTTT. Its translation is CASSLSASGRSGELFF. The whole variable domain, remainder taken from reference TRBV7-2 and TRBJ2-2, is GAGVSQSPSNKVTEKGKDVELRCDPISGHTALYWYRQSLGQGLEFLIYFQGNSAPDKSGLPSDRFSAERTGGSVSTLTIQRTQQEDSAVYLCASSLSASGRSGELFFGEGSRLTVL.

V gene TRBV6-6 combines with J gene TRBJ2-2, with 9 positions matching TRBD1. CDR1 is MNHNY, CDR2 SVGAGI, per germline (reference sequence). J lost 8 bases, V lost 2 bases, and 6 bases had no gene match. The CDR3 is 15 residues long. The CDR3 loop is CASSYDRDRAGELFF. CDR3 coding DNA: TGTGCCAGCAGTTACGACCGGGACAGGGCGGGGGAGCTGTTTTTT.

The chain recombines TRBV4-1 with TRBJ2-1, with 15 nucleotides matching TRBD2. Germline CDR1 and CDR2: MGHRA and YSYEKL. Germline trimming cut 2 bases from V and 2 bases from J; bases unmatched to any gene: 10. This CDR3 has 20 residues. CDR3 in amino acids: CASSQRALGTSGGTYNEQFF. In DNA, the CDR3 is TGCGCCAGCAGCCAAAGGGCCTTAGGGACTAGCGGGGGGACCTACAATGAGCAGTTCTTC.

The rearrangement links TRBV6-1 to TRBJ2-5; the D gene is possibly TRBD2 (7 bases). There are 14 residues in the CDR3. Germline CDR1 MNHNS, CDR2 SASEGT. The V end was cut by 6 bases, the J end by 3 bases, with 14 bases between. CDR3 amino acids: CASRAGGAKETQYF. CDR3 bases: TGTGCCAGCAGAGCTGGGGGGGCCAAAGAGACCCAGTACTTC.

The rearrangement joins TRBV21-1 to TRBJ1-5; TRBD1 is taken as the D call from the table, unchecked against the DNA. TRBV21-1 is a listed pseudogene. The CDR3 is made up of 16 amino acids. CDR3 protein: CASSNEDRGVNQPQHF. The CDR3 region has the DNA TGTGCCAGCAGCAATGAGGACAGGGGTGTCAATCAGCCCCAGCATTTT.

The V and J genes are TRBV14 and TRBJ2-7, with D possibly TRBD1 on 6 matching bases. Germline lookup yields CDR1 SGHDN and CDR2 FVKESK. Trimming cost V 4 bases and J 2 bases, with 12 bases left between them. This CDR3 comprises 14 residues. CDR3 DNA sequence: TGTGCCAGCAGCCTAGAAACAGGGCCCTACGAGCAGTACTTC. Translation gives CASSLETGPYEQYF.

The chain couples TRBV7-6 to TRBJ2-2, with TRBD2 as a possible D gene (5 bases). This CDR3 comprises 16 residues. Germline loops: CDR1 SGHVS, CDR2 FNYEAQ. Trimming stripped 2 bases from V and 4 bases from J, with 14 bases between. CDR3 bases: TGTGCCAGCAGCTTAACGTCGGGGTCGGGCACCGGGGAGCTGTTTTTT. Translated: CASSLTSGSGTGELFF.

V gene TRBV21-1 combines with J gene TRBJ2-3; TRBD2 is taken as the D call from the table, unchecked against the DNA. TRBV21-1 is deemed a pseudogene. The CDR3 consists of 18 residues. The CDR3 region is CASSKWRERIRHTDTQYF. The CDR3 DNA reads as TGTGCCAGCAGCAAGTGGCGGGAAAGAATACGCCACACAGATACGCAGTATTTT.

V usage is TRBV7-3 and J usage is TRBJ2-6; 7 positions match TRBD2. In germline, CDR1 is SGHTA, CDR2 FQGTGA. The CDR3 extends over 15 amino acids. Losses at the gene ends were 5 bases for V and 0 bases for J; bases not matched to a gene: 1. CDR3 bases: TGTGCCAGCAGCGGGGGGGGCTCTGGGGCCAACGTCCTGACTTTC. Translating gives CASSGGGSGANVLTF. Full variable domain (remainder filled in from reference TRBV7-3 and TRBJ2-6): GAGVSQTPSNKVTEKGKYVELRCDPISGHTALYWYRQSLGQGPEFLIYFQGTGAADDSGLPNDRFFAVRPEGSVSTLKIQRTERGDSAVYLCASSGGGSGANVLTFGAGSRLTVL.